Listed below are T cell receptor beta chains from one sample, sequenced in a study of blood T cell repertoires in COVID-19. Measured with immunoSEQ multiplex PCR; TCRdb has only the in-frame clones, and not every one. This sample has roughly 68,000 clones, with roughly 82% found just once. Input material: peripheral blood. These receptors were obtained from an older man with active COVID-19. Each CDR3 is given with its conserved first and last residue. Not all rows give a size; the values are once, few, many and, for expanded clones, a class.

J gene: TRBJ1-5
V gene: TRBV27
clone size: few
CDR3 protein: CASSSGGPGDNQPQHF

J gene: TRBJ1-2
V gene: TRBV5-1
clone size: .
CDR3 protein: CASSLSQGDGYTF

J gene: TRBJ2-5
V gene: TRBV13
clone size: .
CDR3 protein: CASSLLAAGRGETQYF

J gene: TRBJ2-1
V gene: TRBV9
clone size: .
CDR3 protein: CASSVVSGATNEQFF

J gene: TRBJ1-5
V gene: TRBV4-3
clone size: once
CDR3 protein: CASSQEWQGTRQPQHF

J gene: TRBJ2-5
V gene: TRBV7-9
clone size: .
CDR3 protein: CASDRGAQETQYF

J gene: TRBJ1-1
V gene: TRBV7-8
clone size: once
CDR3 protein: CASSGQGWDTEAFF

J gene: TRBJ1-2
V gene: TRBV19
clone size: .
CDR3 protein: CASSIEGGYGYTF

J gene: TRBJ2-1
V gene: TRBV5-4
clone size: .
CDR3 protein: CASSFGQYTPFF

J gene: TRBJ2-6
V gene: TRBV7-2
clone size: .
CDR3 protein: CASSPLPLSGANVLTF

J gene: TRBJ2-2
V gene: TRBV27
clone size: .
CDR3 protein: CASSPQGREELFF

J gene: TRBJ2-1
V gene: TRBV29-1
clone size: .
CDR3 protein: CSVGSSGVYNEQFF

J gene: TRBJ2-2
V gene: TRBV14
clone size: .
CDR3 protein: CASRKQGANTGELFF

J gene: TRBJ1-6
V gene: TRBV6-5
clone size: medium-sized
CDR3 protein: CASLGFEGTYSPLHF

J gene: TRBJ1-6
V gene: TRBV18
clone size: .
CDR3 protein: CASSHGDSYSPLHF

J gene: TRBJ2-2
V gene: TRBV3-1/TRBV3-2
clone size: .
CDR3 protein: CASSQALSNTGELFF

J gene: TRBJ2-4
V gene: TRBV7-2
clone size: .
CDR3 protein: CASSLEGTGSLGNIQYF

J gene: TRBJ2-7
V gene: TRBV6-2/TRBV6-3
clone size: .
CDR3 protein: CASSFRMLFEGSYEQYF

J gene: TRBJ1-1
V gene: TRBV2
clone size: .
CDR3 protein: CASRGDSANTEAFF

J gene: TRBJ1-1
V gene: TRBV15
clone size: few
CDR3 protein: CATSRDQGNTEAFF

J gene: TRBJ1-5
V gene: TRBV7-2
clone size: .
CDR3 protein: CASSLVDVVKPQHF